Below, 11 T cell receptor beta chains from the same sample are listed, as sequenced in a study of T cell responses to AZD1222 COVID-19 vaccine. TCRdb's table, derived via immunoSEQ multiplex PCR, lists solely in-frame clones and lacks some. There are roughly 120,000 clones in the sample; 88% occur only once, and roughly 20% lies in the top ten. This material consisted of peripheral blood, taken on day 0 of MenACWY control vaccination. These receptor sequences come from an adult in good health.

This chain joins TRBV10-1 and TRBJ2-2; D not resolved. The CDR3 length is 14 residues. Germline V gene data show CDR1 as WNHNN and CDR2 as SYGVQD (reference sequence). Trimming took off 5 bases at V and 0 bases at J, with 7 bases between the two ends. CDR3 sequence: CASSPDANTGELFF. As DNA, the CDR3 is TGCGCCAGCAGTCCTGACGCGAACACCGGGGAGCTGTTTTTT.

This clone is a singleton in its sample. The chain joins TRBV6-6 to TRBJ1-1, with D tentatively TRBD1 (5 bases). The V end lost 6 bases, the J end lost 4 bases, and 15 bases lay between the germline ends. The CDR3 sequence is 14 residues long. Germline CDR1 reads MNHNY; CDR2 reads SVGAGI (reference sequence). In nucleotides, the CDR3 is TGTGCCAGCAGCCCCTCCGTGGGGCGCACTGAAGCTTTCTTT. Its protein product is CASSPSVGRTEAFF.

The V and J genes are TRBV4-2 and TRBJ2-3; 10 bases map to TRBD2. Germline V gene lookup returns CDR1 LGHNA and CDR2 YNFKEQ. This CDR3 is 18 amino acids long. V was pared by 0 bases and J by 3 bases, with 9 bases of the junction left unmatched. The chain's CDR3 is CASSQETSGDYKTDTQYF. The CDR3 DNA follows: TGTGCCAGCAGCCAAGAAACTAGCGGGGACTATAAGACAGATACGCAGTATTTT.

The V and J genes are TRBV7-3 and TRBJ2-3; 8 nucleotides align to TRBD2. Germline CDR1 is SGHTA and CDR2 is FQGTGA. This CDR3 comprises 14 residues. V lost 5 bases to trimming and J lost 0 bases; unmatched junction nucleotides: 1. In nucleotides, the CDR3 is TGTGCCAGCAGCCCTAGCGGGAGCACAGATACGCAGTATTTT. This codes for CASSPSGSTDTQYF.

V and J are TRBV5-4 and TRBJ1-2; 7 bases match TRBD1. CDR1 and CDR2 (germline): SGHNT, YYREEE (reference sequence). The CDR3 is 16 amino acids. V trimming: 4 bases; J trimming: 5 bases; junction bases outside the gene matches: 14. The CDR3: CASSPDLGTVVYGYTF. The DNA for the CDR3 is TGTGCCAGCAGCCCTGACCTCGGGACAGTAGTGTATGGCTACACCTTC.

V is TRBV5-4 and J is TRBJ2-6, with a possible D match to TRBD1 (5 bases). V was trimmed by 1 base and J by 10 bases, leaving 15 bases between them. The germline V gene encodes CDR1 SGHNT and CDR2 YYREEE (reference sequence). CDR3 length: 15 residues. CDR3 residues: CASSLSGHPANVLTF. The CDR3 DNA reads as TGTGCCAGCAGCTTGTCCGGACACCCGGCGAACGTCCTGACTTTC.

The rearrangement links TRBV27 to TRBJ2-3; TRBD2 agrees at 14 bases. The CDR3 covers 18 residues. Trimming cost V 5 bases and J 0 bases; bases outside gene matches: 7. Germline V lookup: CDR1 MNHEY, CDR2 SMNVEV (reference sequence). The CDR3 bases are TGTGCCAGCAGTCTTGGGGGACTAGCGGGAGCTAGCACAGATACGCAGTATTTT. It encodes CASSLGGLAGASTDTQYF.

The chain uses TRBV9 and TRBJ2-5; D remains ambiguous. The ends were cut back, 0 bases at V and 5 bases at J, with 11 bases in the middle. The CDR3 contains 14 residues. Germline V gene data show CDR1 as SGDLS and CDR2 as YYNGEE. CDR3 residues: CASSVGGRRETQYF. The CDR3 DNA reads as TGTGCCAGCAGCGTAGGCGGCAGGCGGGAGACCCAGTACTTC.

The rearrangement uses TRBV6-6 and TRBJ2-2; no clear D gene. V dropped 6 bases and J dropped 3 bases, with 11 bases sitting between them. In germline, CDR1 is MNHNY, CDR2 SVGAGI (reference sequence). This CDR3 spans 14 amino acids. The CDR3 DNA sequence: TGTGCCAGCAGCCCTACAGTCTACACCGGGGAGCTGTTTTTT. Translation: CASSPTVYTGELFF.

This CDR3 is CSVCSEPNSYEQYF. CDR3 bases: TGCAGCGTCTGCTCGGAACCGAACTCCTACGAGCAGTACTTC. This chain connects TRBV29-1 to TRBJ2-7; no firm D call. The ends were cut back, 6 bases at V and 0 bases at J, with 15 bases in the middle. Germline V gene sequence: CDR1 SQVTM, CDR2 ANQGSEA. This CDR3 has 14 residues.

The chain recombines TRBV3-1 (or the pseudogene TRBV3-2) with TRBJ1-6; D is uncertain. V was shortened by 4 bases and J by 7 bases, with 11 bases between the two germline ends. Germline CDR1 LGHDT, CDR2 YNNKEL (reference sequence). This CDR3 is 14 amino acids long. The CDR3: CASSRTGPNSPLHF. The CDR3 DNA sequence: TGTGCCAGCAGCCGGACGGGTCCCAATTCACCCCTCCACTTT.